This is a list of T cell receptor beta chains from one sample in a study of identical twins. From the 5' RACE reads, TCRdb called clonotypes with MiXCR, one entry per CDR3 protein. The sample consists of hundreds of thousands of distinct CDR3 sequences, approximately 8.3% of them appearing once. The data also belong to a second study, concerning yellow fever vaccine responses in identical twins.

Material for sequencing was memory (CD45RO+) T cells sorted from blood. The source of these receptors is a woman in her late teens or twenties in good health. The CDR3 runs from the conserved cysteine through the conserved F or W. Each record gives: CDR3 DNA, CDR3 protein, CDR3 length, D gene, J gene, V gene, clone size. A D gene is named only where the DNA matches it firmly. Only part of the rows carry a size: once, few, many, or a class if the clone is expanded.

TGCAGCGTTGAGTCGGACTCTGGGGCCAACGTCCTGACTTTC CSVESDSGANVLTF 14 - TRBJ2-6 TRBV29-1 -
TGTGCCACCAGCAAACAGGGTTTTGAAGCTTTCTTT CATSKQGFEAFF 12 - TRBJ1-1 TRBV15 -
TGCGCCAGCAGCCCGCGGGACAGGGGGAACGAGCAGTACTTC CASSPRDRGNEQYF 14 TRBD1 TRBJ2-7 TRBV5-1 -
TGCGCCAGCAGGGGCCAGGGGGCCCACGAGCAGTACTTC CASRGQGAHEQYF 13 TRBD1 TRBJ2-7 TRBV5-1 many
TGTGCCAGCGGCCCTGGGTCCTATGCAGATACGCAGTATTTT CASGPGSYADTQYF 14 - TRBJ2-3 TRBV5-6 many
TGCGCCAGCAAGCAGGGGGAGGGTCAGCCCCAGCATTTT CASKQGEGQPQHF 13 TRBD1 TRBJ1-5 TRBV5-1 -
TGTGCCAGCAGCTCGACCCGGGGGCCCCTTACAGATACGCAGTATTTT CASSSTRGPLTDTQYF 16 - TRBJ2-3 TRBV11-2 many
TGTGCCAGCAGTTTAGTAGGGACAGCCAAATTGCCCCAGCATTTT CASSLVGTAKLPQHF 15 TRBD1 TRBJ1-5 TRBV12-3/TRBV12-4 many
TGTGCCAGTGGGCCCCAGCGGGGGGGTACCTACAATGAGCAGTTCTTC CASGPQRGGTYNEQFF 16 TRBD2 TRBJ2-1 TRBV9 many
TGTGCCACCAGTGATACCGGGGGGGTCACCGGGGAGCTGTTTTTT CATSDTGGVTGELFF 15 TRBD2 TRBJ2-2 TRBV24-1 few
TGCGCCAGCAGCCAAGATTTTACTAGCGGGACGGGAGAGACCCAGTACTTC CASSQDFTSGTGETQYF 17 TRBD2 TRBJ2-5 TRBV4-3 many
TGCGCCAGCAGCTTGGATGGGGCTAACACTGAAGCTTTCTTT CASSLDGANTEAFF 14 - TRBJ1-1 TRBV5-1 many
TGTGCCAGCTCACCCTCCGGGAACACTGAAGCTTTCTTT CASSPSGNTEAFF 13 - TRBJ1-1 TRBV18 many
TGCGCCAGCAGCTTGGAAACTAGGAACACCGGGGAGCTGTTTTTT CASSLETRNTGELFF 15 - TRBJ2-2 TRBV5-1 few
TGTGCCAGCAGTTTCCAGTATAATTCACCCCTCCACTTT CASSFQYNSPLHF 13 - TRBJ1-6 TRBV12-3/TRBV12-4 many
TGCAGTGCTAGAGTGGGGGGTGGCTACACCTTC CSARVGGGYTF 11 - TRBJ1-2 TRBV20-1 -
TGTGCCAGCAGCCTTGAGACGACTAGCGGGGACGCGGGGGAGCAGTACTTC CASSLETTSGDAGEQYF 17 TRBD2 TRBJ2-7 TRBV12-3/TRBV12-4 many
TGTGCTAGTGGCCAGGGGGAAGAGACCCAGTACTTC CASGQGEETQYF 12 TRBD1 TRBJ2-5 TRBV12-5 few
TGCGCCAGCAGCCCCCGACAGGGGAGAATGGAGACCCAGTACTTC CASSPRQGRMETQYF 15 TRBD1 TRBJ2-5 TRBV4-3 -
TGTGCCAGCAGCCTCGACTCGGGTCCGCCCCAGTATTTT CASSLDSGPPQYF 13 - TRBJ2-3 TRBV7-3 many
TGCAGTGCTAGGGCGATGGTTGGGGCCAACGTCCTGACTTTC CSARAMVGANVLTF 14 - TRBJ2-6 TRBV20-1 -
TGCAGTGCTACTTTGGGAGACGAGCAGTACTTC CSATLGDEQYF 11 - TRBJ2-7 TRBV20-1 few
TGTGCCAGCAGTTACTCGGGGAGCTCTGGGGCCAACGTCCTGACTTTC CASSYSGSSGANVLTF 16 - TRBJ2-6 TRBV6-2/TRBV6-3 -
TGTGCCAGCACCAGGGGAAGAGTAACCTACTACGAGCAGTACTTC CASTRGRVTYYEQYF 15 - TRBJ2-7 TRBV11-2 few
TGTGCCAGTGCCGGGACAGGGGGCTCCGACGAGCAGTACTTC CASAGTGGSDEQYF 14 TRBD1 TRBJ2-7 TRBV19 -
TGTGCCAGCAGCAATAGGGCGGACAGGAGGGGGAATCAGCCCCAGCATTTT CASSNRADRRGNQPQHF 17 TRBD1 TRBJ1-5 TRBV7-8 few
TGTGCCAGCAGTTCTACCGGACAGGGTAATGGCTACACCTTC CASSSTGQGNGYTF 14 TRBD1 TRBJ1-2 TRBV6-5 -
TGTGCCAGCAGTTTCCCCAGGACTAGCCTGAGCTCCTACGAGCAGTACTTC CASSFPRTSLSSYEQYF 17 TRBD2 TRBJ2-7 TRBV6-2/TRBV6-3 -
TGTGCCAGCAGCGTAGAATGGTACAATGAGCAGTTCTTC CASSVEWYNEQFF 13 - TRBJ2-1 TRBV9 -
TGTGCCAGCAGTTACGGTCCATTCTACGAGCAGTACTTC CASSYGPFYEQYF 13 - TRBJ2-7 TRBV6-2/TRBV6-3 -
TGTGCCAGCAGTGGAAATGGCTACACCTTC CASSGNGYTF 10 - TRBJ1-2 TRBV6-5 many
TGTGCCAGCTCACCACCAAACATTCAAGAGACCCAGTACTTC CASSPPNIQETQYF 14 - TRBJ2-5 TRBV18 many
TGTGCCAGCAGCCAGCGGGAGGCCCTCAATGAGCAGTTCTTC CASSQREALNEQFF 14 TRBD2 TRBJ2-1 TRBV6-1 many
TGTGCCAGCAGCTCTTGGACAGGGGGCTTCAGAGATACGCAGTATTTT CASSSWTGGFRDTQYF 16 TRBD1 TRBJ2-3 TRBV7-9 -
TGTGCCACCAGCTGGGGACAGGGGAATTCACCCCTCCACTTT CATSWGQGNSPLHF 14 TRBD1 TRBJ1-6 TRBV15 few
TGCGCCAGCAGCTTGGCTAGCGGGGGTCTCACAGATACGCAGTATTTT CASSLASGGLTDTQYF 16 TRBD2 TRBJ2-3 TRBV5-1 many
TGTGCCAGCAGCCCCAGACAGGGTGTCGGAAAACTGTTTTTT CASSPRQGVGKLFF 14 TRBD1 TRBJ1-4 TRBV3-1 -
TGTGCCAGCAGCTTAGATCGGGGATACACAGATACGCAGTATTTT CASSLDRGYTDTQYF 15 - TRBJ2-3 TRBV7-2 -
TGTGCCAGCAGCCATCCCGGGACCCCATACGAGCAGTACTTC CASSHPGTPYEQYF 14 - TRBJ2-7 TRBV7-9 few
TGTGCCAGCAGCTTTGGGCTGAGTTCTGAAGCTTTCTTT CASSFGLSSEAFF 13 - TRBJ1-1 TRBV7-9 few
TGTGCCAGTAGTCCTTTAACAGGGTATGGAAACATTCAGTACTTC CASSPLTGYGNIQYF 15 - TRBJ2-4 TRBV19 -
TGTGCCAGTAGCGCCCTGGGGACTAGCGGGACCCACGAGCAGTACTTC CASSALGTSGTHEQYF 16 TRBD2 TRBJ2-7 TRBV19 few
TGCAGCGTTGAGTACCCTGGGACAGTAGAAGCTTTCTTT CSVEYPGTVEAFF 13 TRBD1 TRBJ1-1 TRBV29-1 many
TGCGCCAGCAGCCAGACCGGGACTAACCAAGAGACCCAGTACTTC CASSQTGTNQETQYF 15 TRBD2 TRBJ2-5 TRBV5-1 many
TGTGCCAGCAGCTTACGCGGCACCTGGGGGCGTAAAGCTTTCTTT CASSLRGTWGRKAFF 15 - TRBJ1-1 TRBV7-3 many
TGTGCCAGCAGCGTAGAGGGGACTCCTCAAGAGACCCAGTACTTC CASSVEGTPQETQYF 15 - TRBJ2-5 TRBV7-2 many